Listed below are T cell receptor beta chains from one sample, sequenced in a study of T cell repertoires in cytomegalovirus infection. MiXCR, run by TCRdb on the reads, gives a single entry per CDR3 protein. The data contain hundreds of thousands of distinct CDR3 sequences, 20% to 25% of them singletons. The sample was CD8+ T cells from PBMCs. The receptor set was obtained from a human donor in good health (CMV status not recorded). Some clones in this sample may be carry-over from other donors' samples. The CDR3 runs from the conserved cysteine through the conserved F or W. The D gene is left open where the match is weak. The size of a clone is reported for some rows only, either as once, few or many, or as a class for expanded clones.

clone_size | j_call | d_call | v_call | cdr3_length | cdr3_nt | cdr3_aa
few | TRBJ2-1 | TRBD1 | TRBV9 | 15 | TGTGCCAGCAGCGTATGGGGACAGGGGGCTAGTGAGCAGTTCTTC | CASSVWGQGASEQFF
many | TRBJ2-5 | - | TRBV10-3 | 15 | TGTGCCATCAGTGAGTCCGGTGAATCGGGAGAGACCCAGTACTTC | CAISESGESGETQYF
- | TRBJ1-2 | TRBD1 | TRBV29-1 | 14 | TGCAGCGCACCTTCGGACAGGGGCTTCTATGGCTACACCTTC | CSAPSDRGFYGYTF
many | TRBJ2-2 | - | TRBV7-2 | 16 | TGTGCCAGCAGCTTAGGACAGGCAGCGAACACCGGGGAGCTGTTTTTT | CASSLGQAANTGELFF
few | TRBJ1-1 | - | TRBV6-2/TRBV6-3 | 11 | TGTGCCAGCAGTCGAGGACTGGAAGCTTTCTTT | CASSRGLEAFF
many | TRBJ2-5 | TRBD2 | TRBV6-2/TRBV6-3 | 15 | TGTGCCAGCAGCCCAGGACTAGCGGGGATAGAGACCCAGTACTTC | CASSPGLAGIETQYF
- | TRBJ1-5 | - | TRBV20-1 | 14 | TGCAGTGCTAGAGATGAGTTTAGCAATCAGCCCCAGCATTTT | CSARDEFSNQPQHF
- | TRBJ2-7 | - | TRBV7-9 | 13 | TGTGCCAGCGTTTCCTTTAAGGGTTACGAGCAGTACTTC | CASVSFKGYEQYF
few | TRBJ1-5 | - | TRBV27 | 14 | TGTGCCAGCAGAAGGGGGACTAGCAATCAGCCCCAGCATTTT | CASRRGTSNQPQHF
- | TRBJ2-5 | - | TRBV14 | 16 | TGTGCCAGCAGCCAAGATTATGGGCCGGTCGGGGAGACCCAGTACTTC | CASSQDYGPVGETQYF
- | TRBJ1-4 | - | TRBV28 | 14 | TGTGCCAGCGAAACGGTGGGGTTTAATGAAAAACTGTTTTTT | CASETVGFNEKLFF